Each of the 27 T cell receptor beta chains below was sequenced from the same sample in a study of cytomegalovirus exposure and HLA in healthy donors. Vbeta (60) and Jbeta (13) primers were used in the PCR. Using immunoSEQ multiplex PCR, the repertoire was profiled, and TCRdb retains in-frame clones only, with some absent. The table lists approximately 160,000 clones, about 81% of them singletons. The sequencing input was PBMCs. The receptors originated from a woman younger than 30 in good health and CMV-seronegative.

This clone has more than one count but fewer than ten. V usage is TRBV6-6 and J usage is TRBJ2-5; D may be TRBD1 (6 bases). Deletions cut 7 bases from V and 4 bases from J, with 10 bases between. Germline lookup yields CDR1 MNHNY and CDR2 SVGAGI (reference sequence). CDR3 length: 12 amino acids. The CDR3 region has the DNA TGTGCCAGCAAACAGGGCCGAGAGACCCAGTACTTC. Amino acid sequence: CASKQGRETQYF.

This sequence joins TRBV5-1 and TRBJ1-1; a weak D match, TRBD1 (5 bases). V shed 0 bases and J shed 7 bases, with 13 bases lying between them. The CDR3 is 14 amino acids. Germline CDR1 and CDR2: SGHRS and YFSETQ. The CDR3 region is CASSLGRGPNEAFF. Here the CDR3 DNA reads TGCGCCAGCAGCTTGGGGCGGGGACCGAATGAAGCTTTCTTT.

The CDR3 loop is CASSLAAGDNSPLHF. The CDR3, as DNA: TGTGCCAGCAGCTTAGCCGCAGGGGATAATTCACCCCTCCACTTT. This chain links TRBV11-2 with TRBJ1-6, with D tentatively TRBD1 (6 bases). Deletions cut 1 base from V and 5 bases from J, with 9 bases between. Germline V lookup: CDR1 SGHAT, CDR2 FQNNGV. This CDR3 contains 15 residues.

The V gene is TRBV20-1, the J gene TRBJ2-7; no firm D call. V lost 3 bases and J 7 bases, leaving 10 bases between the germline ends. The CDR3 is 11 residues long. Germline CDR1 reads DFQATT; CDR2 reads SNEGSKA (reference sequence). The DNA of the CDR3 is TGCAGTGCTAGGTTACACCCTGAGCAGTACTTC. Translation gives CSARLHPEQYF.

The gene calls are TRBV6-1 and TRBJ2-5; no clear D. With 4 bases removed from V and 1 base from J, the gap between germline ends came to 7 bases. CDR3 size: 13 residues. CDR1 and CDR2 from the germline V gene are MNHNS and SASEGT. The CDR3 here is CASSVQFQETQYF. CDR3 DNA: TGTGCCAGCAGTGTCCAGTTCCAAGAGACCCAGTACTTC.

This clone was observed once. The CDR3 region has the DNA TGTGCCAGCAGCCTACCAGGGGTGAACACTGAAGCTTTCTTT. It codes for CASSLPGVNTEAFF. The J gene is TRBJ1-1, the V gene TRBV14; perhaps TRBD1 as D (6 bases). The CDR3 extends over 14 amino acids. The germline V and J ends were trimmed by 4 bases and 0 bases, with 9 bases remaining between them. Germline-derived CDR1 and CDR2 are SGHDN and FVKESK.

A single count supports this clone. V gene TRBV7-2 combines with J gene TRBJ1-4, with a possible D match to TRBD1 (6 bases). CDR3 length: 15 amino acids. V was clipped by 6 bases and J by 4 bases, with 15 bases between them. From germline, CDR1 is SGHTA and CDR2 FQGNSA. The CDR3 region has the DNA TGTGCCAGCAGTCGCCAAAAGGGGGTTAATGAAAAACTGTTTTTT. It translates to CASSRQKGVNEKLFF.

The chain joins TRBV6-1 to TRBJ1-4; D perhaps matches TRBD1 (5 bases). Germline assignment: CDR1 MNHNS and CDR2 SASEGT. There are 18 residues in the CDR3. V was shortened by 4 bases and J by 1 base, with 19 bases between the two germline ends. Here the CDR3 DNA reads TGTGCCAGCAGTGGACTTCTTGCGGGGGGGGGAACTAATGAAAAACTGTTTTTT. It translates to CASSGLLAGGGTNEKLFF.

This chain connects TRBV5-1 to TRBJ2-1; 14 positions agree with TRBD2. The V gene's germline CDR1 is SGHRS and CDR2 YFSETQ. V shed 2 bases, J shed 0 bases, and the junction held 10 bases outside the gene matches. The CDR3 spans 20 residues. The CDR3 reads CASSFPGLAGEGSSYNEQFF. CDR3 sequence (DNA): TGCGCCAGCAGCTTTCCGGGACTAGCGGGAGAGGGGAGCTCCTACAATGAGCAGTTCTTC.

This clone came up a few times. The CDR3 sequence: CASSQEGTSGGQETQYF. CDR3 bases: TGTGCCAGCAGCCAAGAGGGGACTAGCGGGGGACAAGAGACCCAGTACTTC. This chain links TRBV4-2 with TRBJ2-5; TRBD2 agrees at 14 bases. Germline loops: CDR1 LGHNA, CDR2 YNFKEQ. V gave up 0 bases and J gave up 2 bases; unmatched junction bases: 2. CDR3 length: 17 amino acids.

The chain has TRBV2 and TRBJ1-2; D perhaps matches TRBD1 (5 bases). From germline, CDR1 is SNHLY and CDR2 FYNNEI. The germline V and J ends were trimmed by 3 bases and 1 base, with 9 bases remaining between them. The CDR3 runs 14 residues. CDR3 DNA sequence: TGTGCCAGCAGTGACAGGGCCCTTAACTATGGCTACACCTTC. Translated, it gives CASSDRALNYGYTF.

The chain employs TRBV10-1 and TRBJ2-1; D call uncertain. V lost 4 bases to trimming and J lost 4 bases, with 8 bases between them. CDR3 size: 13 residues. The germline V gene encodes CDR1 WNHNN and CDR2 SYGVQD (reference sequence). The CDR3 DNA is TGCGCCAGCAGTGCGACTGGGTACAATGAGCAGTTCTTC. Translated, it gives CASSATGYNEQFF.

This chain links TRBV27 with TRBJ2-7; TRBD2 is a possible D gene (5 bases). Trimming took 6 bases from V and 0 from J, leaving 15 bases between them. Per germline, CDR1 MNHEY and CDR2 SMNVEV (reference sequence). The CDR3 runs to 15 residues. In nucleotides, the CDR3 is TGTGCCAGCAGCAAAATAAGCGGATACTCCTACGAGCAGTACTTC. Its protein is CASSKISGYSYEQYF.

The genes are TRBV19 and TRBJ2-6, with TRBD1 identical over 7 bases. Germline CDR1 is LNHDA and CDR2 is SQIVND (reference sequence). The V gene end was trimmed by 7 bases and the J gene end by 1 base; junction bases not matched to a gene: 10. This CDR3 contains 17 residues. As DNA, the CDR3 is TGTGCCAGTAACCCCGGGACAGTTGGATCTGGGGCCAACGTCCTGACTTTC. It is translated as CASNPGTVGSGANVLTF.

This clone was picked up a small number of times. This chain connects TRBV4-1 to TRBJ2-3, with D perhaps TRBD1 (6 bases). The CDR3 loop spans 16 amino acids. V lost 0 bases to trimming and J lost 2 bases, with 12 bases between them. The germline gives CDR1 MGHRA, CDR2 YSYEKL. DNA of the CDR3: TGCGCCAGCAGCCAAGAGTGGGGGCGCGTCACAGATACGCAGTATTTT. Protein sequence: CASSQEWGRVTDTQYF.

The rearrangement links TRBV6-5 to TRBJ1-6; 7 nucleotides line up with TRBD1. Germline values: CDR1 MNHEY, CDR2 SVGAGI. CDR3 size: 14 residues. Trimming removed 6 bases from V and 13 bases from J; junction bases left unmatched: 12. This CDR3 reads CASSIDRVKVPLHF. The CDR3, as DNA: TGTGCCAGCAGCATTGACAGGGTTAAAGTTCCCCTCCACTTT.

V is TRBV19 and J is TRBJ2-4; 9 bases match TRBD1. The CDR3 spans 19 residues. Germline assignment: CDR1 LNHDA and CDR2 SQIVND (reference sequence). Losses at the gene ends were 1 base for V and 2 bases for J; bases not matched to a gene: 12. CDR3 sequence reads: CASSIGFWDRESSKNIQYF. The CDR3, as DNA: TGTGCCAGTAGTATAGGGTTTTGGGACAGGGAAAGTTCCAAAAACATTCAGTACTTC.

The chain links TRBV9 to TRBJ2-3; D remains unclear. CDR1 SGDLS and CDR2 YYNGEE come from the germline V gene. V was trimmed by 4 bases and J by 0 bases, leaving 15 bases between them. This CDR3 has 16 amino acids. The CDR3 loop reads CASSSSLFGSTDTQYF. CDR3 coding DNA: TGTGCCAGCAGCTCAAGTTTGTTCGGGAGCACAGATACGCAGTATTTT.

The V gene is TRBV5-4, the J gene TRBJ1-6; D remains unclear. V lost 0 bases and J 2 bases, leaving 6 bases between the germline ends. In germline, CDR1 is SGHNT, CDR2 YYREEE (reference sequence). The CDR3 covers 15 residues. This chain's CDR3 is CASSLGQAYNSPLHF. CDR3 bases: TGTGCCAGCAGCTTGGGGCAGGCCTATAATTCACCCCTCCACTTT. Together with reference TRBV5-4 and TRBJ1-6, the CDR3 gives the full variable domain: ETGVTQSPTHLIKTRGQQVTLRCSSQSGHNTVSWYQQALGQGPQFIFQYYREEENGRGNFPPRFSGLQFPNYSSELNVNALELDDSALYLCASSLGQAYNSPLHFGNGTRLTVT.

This chain links TRBV27 with TRBJ1-2; 8 positions match TRBD1. J gave up 8 bases and V 5 bases, and 7 bases lay outside the gene matches. This CDR3 region has 13 residues. CDR1 is MNHEY, CDR2 SMNVEV, per germline (reference sequence). This CDR3 is CASSPSRTGGYTF. The CDR3, as DNA: TGTGCCAGCAGTCCCTCACGGACAGGGGGCTACACCTTC.

This clone came up a few times. CDR3 region: CASSSIPGTGMNTEAFF. CDR3 DNA sequence: TGCGCCAGCAGCTCGATTCCTGGGACAGGCATGAACACTGAAGCTTTCTTT. The rearrangement joins TRBV5-1 to TRBJ1-1; 8 bases are a match to TRBD1. CDR1 is SGHRS, CDR2 YFSETQ, per germline. The ends lost 3 bases at V and 0 bases at J; junction bases unmatched: 10. CDR3 size: 17 residues.

The rearrangement uses TRBV11-2 and TRBJ1-2; D is unresolved. The germline gives CDR1 SGHAT, CDR2 FQNNGV. V lost 0 bases and J lost 4, with 6 bases in between. This CDR3 has 13 amino acids. CDR3 loop: CASSLDYFYGYTF. CDR3 in DNA: TGTGCCAGCAGCTTAGATTACTTCTATGGCTACACCTTC.

V and J are TRBV10-2 and TRBJ1-4, with 9 positions matching TRBD1. This CDR3 region has 15 residues. V trimming: 2 bases; J trimming: 7 bases; junction bases outside the gene matches: 5. Germline assignment: CDR1 WSHSY and CDR2 SAAADI. The CDR3 here is CASSEAGTGSEKLFF. In DNA, the CDR3 is TGCGCCAGCAGTGAGGCGGGGACAGGGAGTGAAAAACTGTTTTTT.

V usage is TRBV6-6 and J usage is TRBJ2-7, with D perhaps matching TRBD1 (6 bases). Per germline, CDR1 MNHNY and CDR2 SVGAGI (reference sequence). This CDR3 has 12 amino acids. V lost 6 bases and J 2 bases, leaving 8 bases between the germline ends. The CDR3 DNA sequence: TGTGCCAGCAGGGACAGCGCCTACGAGCAGTACTTC. This codes for CASRDSAYEQYF.

The rearrangement links TRBV25-1 to TRBJ1-2; TRBD1 is a possible D gene (5 bases). CDR1 and CDR2 (germline): MGHDK, SYGVNS. Trimming left V 1 base short and J 4 bases short, with 10 bases between. The CDR3 consists of 14 residues. The CDR3 loop reads CASSELAGSYGYTF. CDR3 DNA sequence: TGTGCCAGCAGTGAATTGGCAGGGTCCTATGGCTACACCTTC.

V gene TRBV18 combines with J gene TRBJ2-5; a weak D match, TRBD1 (5 bases). CDR1 and CDR2 from the germline V gene are KGHSH and LQKENI. The V end was cut by 5 bases, the J end by 1 base, with 14 bases between. This CDR3 comprises 15 residues. CDR3: CASSGFRQTQETQYF. CDR3 in DNA: TGTGCCAGCTCAGGCTTCAGACAGACCCAAGAGACCCAGTACTTC.

The chain recombines TRBV27 with TRBJ1-4, with 8 bases matching TRBD1. The CDR3 totals 16 residues. V gave up 5 bases and J gave up 0 bases; unmatched junction bases: 5. Germline V gene sequence: CDR1 MNHEY, CDR2 SMNVEV (reference sequence). CDR3 sequence: CASSTRTGTTNEKLFF. CDR3 sequence (DNA): TGTGCCAGCAGTACCCGGACAGGGACAACTAATGAAAAACTGTTTTTT.